This T cell receptor beta chain was sequenced in a study of T cell repertoires in cytomegalovirus infection. Study details: Recently identified HLA-C-restricted and well-studied HLA-B-restricted CMV epitopes were used. Study-wide results and limits: Summed public TCR beta family frequency identified CMV carriers bearing the relevant HLA. It was HLA-C-restricted CMV-specific TCR beta clonotypes that dominated the response ex vivo.

CDR1 is LGHNA and CDR2 is YSLEER in the germline V gene. There are 17 residues in the CDR3. The V end lost 0 bases, the J end lost 2 bases, and 15 bases lay between the germline ends. Using its own MiXCR run on the reads, TCRdb lists one record per CDR3 protein. Counted here are about 830,000 distinct CDR3 sequences, approximately 32% occurring once; the ten biggest clones make up around an eighth. As regards this clonotype: Antigen unknown.

This clonotype was sampled from a human donor in good health (CMV status not recorded). Some clones in this sample may be carry-over from other donors' samples. The specimen was cultured CD8+ T cells from PBMCs, collected from culture after CMV antigen stimulation. V and J are TRBV4-3 and TRBJ2-3; either TRBD1 or TRBD2 may supply D (5 bases each). The CDR3 loop is CASSQDPGPRPTDTQYF. The CDR3 nucleotides read TGCGCCAGCAGCCAAGATCCGGGGCCAAGGCCCACAGATACGCAGTATTTT.